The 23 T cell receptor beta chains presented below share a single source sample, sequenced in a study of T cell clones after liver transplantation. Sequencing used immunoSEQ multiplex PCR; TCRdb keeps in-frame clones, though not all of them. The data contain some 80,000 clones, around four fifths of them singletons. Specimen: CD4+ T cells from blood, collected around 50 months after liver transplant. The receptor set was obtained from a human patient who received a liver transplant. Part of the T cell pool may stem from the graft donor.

CDR3 coding DNA: TGTGCCAGCAGCAGCCGACAGGATTACACTGAAGCTTTCTTT. Its translation: CASSSRQDYTEAFF. The V and J genes are TRBV9 and TRBJ1-1; maybe TRBD1 (6 bases). CDR1 is SGDLS, CDR2 YYNGEE, per germline. CDR3 length: 14 residues. Between the trimmed V and J ends, which lost 4 bases and 3 bases, there was a span of 13 bases.

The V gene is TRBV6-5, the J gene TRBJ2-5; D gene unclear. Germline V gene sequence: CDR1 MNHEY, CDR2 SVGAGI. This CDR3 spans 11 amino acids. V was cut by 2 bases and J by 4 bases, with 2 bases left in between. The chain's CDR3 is CASSYAETQYF. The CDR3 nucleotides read TGTGCCAGCAGTTACGCAGAGACCCAGTACTTC.

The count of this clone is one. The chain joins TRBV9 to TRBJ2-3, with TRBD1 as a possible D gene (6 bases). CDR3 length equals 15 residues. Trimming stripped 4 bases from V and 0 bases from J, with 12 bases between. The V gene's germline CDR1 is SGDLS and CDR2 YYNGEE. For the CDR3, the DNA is TGTGCCAGCAGCACAGGGTTGGGGAGCACAGATACGCAGTATTTT. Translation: CASSTGLGSTDTQYF. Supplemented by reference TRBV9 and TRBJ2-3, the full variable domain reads DSGVTQTPKHLITATGQRVTLRCSPRSGDLSVYWYQQSLDQGLQFLIQYYNGEERAKGNILERFSAQQFPDLHSELNLSSLELGDSALYFCASSTGLGSTDTQYFGPGTRLTVL.

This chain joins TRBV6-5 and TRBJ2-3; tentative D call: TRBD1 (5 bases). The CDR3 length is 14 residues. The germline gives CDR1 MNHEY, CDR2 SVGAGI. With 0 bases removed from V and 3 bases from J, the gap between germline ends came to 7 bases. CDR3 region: CASSYSRQTDTQYF. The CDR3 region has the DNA TGTGCCAGCAGTTACTCGCGACAGACAGATACGCAGTATTTT.

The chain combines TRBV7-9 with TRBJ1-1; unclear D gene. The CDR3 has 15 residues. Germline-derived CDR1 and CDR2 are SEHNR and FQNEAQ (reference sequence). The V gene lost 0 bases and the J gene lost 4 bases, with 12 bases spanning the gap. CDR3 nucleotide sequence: TGTGCCAGCAGCTTAGCGCTTTCACTCCGCACTGAAGCTTTCTTT. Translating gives CASSLALSLRTEAFF.

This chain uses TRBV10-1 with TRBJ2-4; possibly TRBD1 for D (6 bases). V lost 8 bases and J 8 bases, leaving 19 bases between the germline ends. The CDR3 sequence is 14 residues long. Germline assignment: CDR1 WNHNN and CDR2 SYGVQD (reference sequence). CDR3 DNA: TGCGCCAGCGGCTTCCAGGGGAAAATTTACATTCAGTACTTC. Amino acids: CASGFQGKIYIQYF.

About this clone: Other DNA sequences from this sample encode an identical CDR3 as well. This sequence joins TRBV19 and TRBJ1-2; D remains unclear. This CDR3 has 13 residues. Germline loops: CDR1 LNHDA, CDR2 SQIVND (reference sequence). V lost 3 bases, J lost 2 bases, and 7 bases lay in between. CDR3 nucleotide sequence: TGTGCCAGTAGTATGGCTGGGAACTATGGCTACACCTTC. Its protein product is CASSMAGNYGYTF.

The CDR3 sequence is CASSQVAGATYEQYF. The DNA of the CDR3 is TGCGCCAGCAGCCAAGTTGCGGGGGCAACCTACGAGCAGTACTTC. The rearrangement links TRBV4-3 to TRBJ2-7; tentative D call: TRBD2 (7 bases). This CDR3 region has 15 residues. CDR1 and CDR2 (germline): LGHNA, YSLEER. Trimming stripped 1 base from V and 2 bases from J, with 12 bases between.

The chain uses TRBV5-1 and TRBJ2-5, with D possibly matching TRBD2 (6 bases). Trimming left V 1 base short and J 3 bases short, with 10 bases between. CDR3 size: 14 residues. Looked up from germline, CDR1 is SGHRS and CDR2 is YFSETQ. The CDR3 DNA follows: TGCGCCAGCAGCTTGCCGGGGGTGGAAGAGACCCAGTACTTC. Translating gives CASSLPGVEETQYF. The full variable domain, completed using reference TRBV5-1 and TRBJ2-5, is KAGVTQTPRYLIKTRGQQVTLSCSPISGHRSVSWYQQTPGQGLQFLFEYFSETQRNKGNFPGRFSGRQFSNSRSEMNVSTLELGDSALYLCASSLPGVEETQYFGPGTRLLVL.

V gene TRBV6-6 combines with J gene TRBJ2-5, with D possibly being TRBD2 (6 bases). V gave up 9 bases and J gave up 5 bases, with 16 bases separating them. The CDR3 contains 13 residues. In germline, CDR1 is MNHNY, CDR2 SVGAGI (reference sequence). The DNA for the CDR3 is TGTGCCAGTACGGGGGTAATTCATGAGACCCAGTACTTC. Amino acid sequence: CASTGVIHETQYF.

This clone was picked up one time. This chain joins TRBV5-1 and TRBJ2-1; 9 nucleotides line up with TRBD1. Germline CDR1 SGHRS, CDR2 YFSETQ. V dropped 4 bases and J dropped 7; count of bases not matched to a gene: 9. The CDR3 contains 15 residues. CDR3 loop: CASSIIGTGRNEQFF. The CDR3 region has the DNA TGCGCCAGCAGCATTATCGGGACAGGGAGGAATGAGCAGTTCTTC. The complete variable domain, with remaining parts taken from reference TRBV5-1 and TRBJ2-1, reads KAGVTQTPRYLIKTRGQQVTLSCSPISGHRSVSWYQQTPGQGLQFLFEYFSETQRNKGNFPGRFSGRQFSNSRSEMNVSTLELGDSALYLCASSIIGTGRNEQFFGPGTRLTVL.

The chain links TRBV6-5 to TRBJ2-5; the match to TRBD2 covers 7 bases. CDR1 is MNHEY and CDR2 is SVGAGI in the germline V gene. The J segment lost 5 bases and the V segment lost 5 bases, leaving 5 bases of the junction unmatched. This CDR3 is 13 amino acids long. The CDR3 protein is CASSRDGRETQYF. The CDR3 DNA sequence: TGTGCCAGCAGTCGGGACGGGAGGGAGACCCAGTACTTC.

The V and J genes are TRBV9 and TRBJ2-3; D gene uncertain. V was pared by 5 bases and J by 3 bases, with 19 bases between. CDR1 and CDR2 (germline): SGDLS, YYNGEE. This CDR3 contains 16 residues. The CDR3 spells CASSVRSGALTDTQYF. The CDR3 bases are TGTGCCAGCAGTGTAAGATCAGGAGCGCTTACAGATACGCAGTATTTT.

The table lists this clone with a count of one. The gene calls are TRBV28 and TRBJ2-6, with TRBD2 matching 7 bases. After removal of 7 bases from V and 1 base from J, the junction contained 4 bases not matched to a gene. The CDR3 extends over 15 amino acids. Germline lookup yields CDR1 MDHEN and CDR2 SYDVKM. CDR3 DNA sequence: TGTGCCAGCATAACCGGGGGGTCTGGGGCCAACGTCCTGACTTTC. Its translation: CASITGGSGANVLTF.

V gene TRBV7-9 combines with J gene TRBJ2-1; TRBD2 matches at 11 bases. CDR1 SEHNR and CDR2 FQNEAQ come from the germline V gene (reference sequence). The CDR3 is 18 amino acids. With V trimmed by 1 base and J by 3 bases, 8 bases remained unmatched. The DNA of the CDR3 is TGTGCCAGCAGCTTAGGTGATAGCGGGAGGGGTCGCTACAATGAGCAGTTCTTC. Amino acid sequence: CASSLGDSGRGRYNEQFF.

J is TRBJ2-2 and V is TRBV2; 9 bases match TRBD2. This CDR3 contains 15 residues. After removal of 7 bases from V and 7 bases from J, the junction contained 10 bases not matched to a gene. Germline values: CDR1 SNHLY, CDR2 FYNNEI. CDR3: CASNLGLAGIGELFF. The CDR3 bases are TGTGCCAGCAATCTCGGCCTAGCGGGGATCGGGGAGCTGTTTTTT.

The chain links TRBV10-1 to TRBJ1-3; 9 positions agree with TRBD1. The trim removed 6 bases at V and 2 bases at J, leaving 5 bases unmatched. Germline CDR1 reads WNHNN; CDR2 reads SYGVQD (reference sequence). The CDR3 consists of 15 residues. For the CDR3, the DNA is TGCGCCAGCAGAAACGGACAGGGGACTGGAAACACCATATATTTT. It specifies CASRNGQGTGNTIYF.

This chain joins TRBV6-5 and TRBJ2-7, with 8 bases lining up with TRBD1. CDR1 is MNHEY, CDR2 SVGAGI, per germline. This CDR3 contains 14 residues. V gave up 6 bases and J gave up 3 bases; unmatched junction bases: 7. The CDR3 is CASRPGQANYEQYF. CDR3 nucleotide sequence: TGTGCCAGCAGACCGGGACAGGCGAACTACGAGCAGTACTTC.

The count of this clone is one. CDR3 in amino acids: CASSSWTSGTDTQYF. The CDR3 DNA reads as TGTGCCAGCAGCTCCTGGACTAGCGGCACAGATACGCAGTATTTT. The chain uses TRBV7-3 and TRBJ2-3; 9 bases align to TRBD2. Germline assignment: CDR1 SGHTA and CDR2 FQGTGA. The CDR3 runs 15 residues. V dropped 4 bases and J dropped 1; count of bases not matched to a gene: 3.

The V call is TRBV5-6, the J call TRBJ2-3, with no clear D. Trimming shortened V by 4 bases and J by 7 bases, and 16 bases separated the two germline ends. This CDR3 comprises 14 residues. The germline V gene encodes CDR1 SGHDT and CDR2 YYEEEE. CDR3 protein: CASSPPDRPHTQYF. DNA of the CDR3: TGTGCCAGCAGCCCTCCGGACCGCCCCCATACGCAGTATTTT.

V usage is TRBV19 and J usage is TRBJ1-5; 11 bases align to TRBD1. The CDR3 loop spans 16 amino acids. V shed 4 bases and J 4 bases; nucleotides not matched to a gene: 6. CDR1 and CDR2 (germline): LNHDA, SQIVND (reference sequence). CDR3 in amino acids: CASSSPGTGGNQPQHF. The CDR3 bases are TGTGCCAGTAGTAGCCCCGGGACAGGGGGGAATCAGCCCCAGCATTTT.

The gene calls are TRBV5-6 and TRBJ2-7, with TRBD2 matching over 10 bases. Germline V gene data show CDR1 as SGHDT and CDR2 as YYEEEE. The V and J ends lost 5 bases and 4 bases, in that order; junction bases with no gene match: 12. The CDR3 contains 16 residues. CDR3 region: CASSHAASGSTYEQYF. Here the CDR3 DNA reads TGTGCCAGCAGTCATGCGGCTAGCGGGAGTACATACGAGCAGTACTTC.

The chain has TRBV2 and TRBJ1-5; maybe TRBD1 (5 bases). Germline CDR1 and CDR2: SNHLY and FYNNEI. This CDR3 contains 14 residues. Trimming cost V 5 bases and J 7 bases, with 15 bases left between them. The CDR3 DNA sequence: TGTGCCAGCAGTAGAGAACAGGCGGGGCAGCCCCAGCATTTT. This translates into CASSREQAGQPQHF.